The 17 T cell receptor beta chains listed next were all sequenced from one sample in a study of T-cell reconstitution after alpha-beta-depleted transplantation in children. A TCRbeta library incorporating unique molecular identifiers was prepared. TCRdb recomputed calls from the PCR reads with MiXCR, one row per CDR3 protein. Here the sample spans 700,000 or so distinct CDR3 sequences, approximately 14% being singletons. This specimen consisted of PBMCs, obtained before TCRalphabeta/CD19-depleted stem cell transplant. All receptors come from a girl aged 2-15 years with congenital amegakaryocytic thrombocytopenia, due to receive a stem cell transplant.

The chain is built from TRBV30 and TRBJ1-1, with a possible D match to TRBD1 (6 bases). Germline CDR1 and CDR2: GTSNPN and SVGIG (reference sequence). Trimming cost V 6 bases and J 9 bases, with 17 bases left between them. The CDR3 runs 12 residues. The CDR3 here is CACSQGGVKAFF. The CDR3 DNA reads TGTGCCTGCTCACAGGGAGGTGTGAAAGCTTTCTTT.

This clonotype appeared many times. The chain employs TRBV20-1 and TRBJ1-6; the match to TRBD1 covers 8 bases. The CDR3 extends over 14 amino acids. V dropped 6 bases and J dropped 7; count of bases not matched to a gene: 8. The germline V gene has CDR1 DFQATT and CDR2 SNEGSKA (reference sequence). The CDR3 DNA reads TGCAGTGCCCTTCACGGACAGGGCAATTCACCCCTCCACTTT. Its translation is CSALHGQGNSPLHF.

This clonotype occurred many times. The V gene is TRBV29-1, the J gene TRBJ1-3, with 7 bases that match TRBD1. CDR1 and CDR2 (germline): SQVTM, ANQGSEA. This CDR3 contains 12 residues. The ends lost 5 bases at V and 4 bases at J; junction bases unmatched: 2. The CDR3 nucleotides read TGCAGCGTTCCGGGACAGGGAAACACCATATATTTT. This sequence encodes CSVPGQGNTIYF.

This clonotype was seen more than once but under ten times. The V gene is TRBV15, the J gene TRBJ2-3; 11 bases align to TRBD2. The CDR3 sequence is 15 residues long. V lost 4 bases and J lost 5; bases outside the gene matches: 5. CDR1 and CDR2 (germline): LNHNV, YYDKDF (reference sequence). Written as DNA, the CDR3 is TGTGCCACCAGCACCGCTAGCGGGAGGTTAGATACGCAGTATTTT. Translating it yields CATSTASGRLDTQYF.

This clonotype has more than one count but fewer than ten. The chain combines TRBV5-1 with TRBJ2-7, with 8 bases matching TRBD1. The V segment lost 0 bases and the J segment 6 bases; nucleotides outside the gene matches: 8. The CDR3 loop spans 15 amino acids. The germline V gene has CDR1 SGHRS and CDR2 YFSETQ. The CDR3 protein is CASSLGSRGQAEQYF. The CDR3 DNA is TGCGCCAGCAGCTTGGGCAGCAGGGGGCAGGCCGAGCAGTACTTC.

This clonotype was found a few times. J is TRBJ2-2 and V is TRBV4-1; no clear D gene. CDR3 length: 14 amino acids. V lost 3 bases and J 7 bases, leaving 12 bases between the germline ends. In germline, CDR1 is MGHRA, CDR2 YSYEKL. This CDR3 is CASSQENRVGELFF. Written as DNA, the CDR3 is TGCGCCAGCAGCCAGGAAAATCGGGTCGGGGAGCTGTTTTTT.

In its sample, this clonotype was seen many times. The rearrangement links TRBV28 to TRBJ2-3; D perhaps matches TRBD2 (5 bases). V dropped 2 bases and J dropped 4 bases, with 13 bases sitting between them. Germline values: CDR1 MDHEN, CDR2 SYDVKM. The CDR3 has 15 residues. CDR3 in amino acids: CASSLEEDPSDTQYF. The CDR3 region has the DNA TGTGCCAGCAGTTTAGAGGAGGATCCTTCAGATACGCAGTATTTT.

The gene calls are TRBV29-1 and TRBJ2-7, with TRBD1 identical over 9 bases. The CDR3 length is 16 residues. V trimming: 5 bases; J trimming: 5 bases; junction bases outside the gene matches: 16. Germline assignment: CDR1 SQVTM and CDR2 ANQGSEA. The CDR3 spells CSVSSSGTGLSDEQYF. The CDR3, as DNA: TGCAGCGTTTCGTCGTCGGGGACAGGGCTGTCCGACGAGCAGTACTTC.

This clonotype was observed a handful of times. CDR3 residues: CASSYWARSSYNEQFF. CDR3 nucleotide sequence: TGTGCCAGCAGTTACTGGGCCCGATCCTCCTACAATGAGCAGTTCTTC. The chain employs TRBV6-2 or TRBV6-3 and TRBJ2-1; D is ambiguous. The CDR3 runs to 16 residues. Trimming stripped 1 base from V and 0 bases from J, with 10 bases between. Germline V gene data show CDR1 as MNHEY and CDR2 as SVGEGT.

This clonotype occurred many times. Here the CDR3 reads CASSLLAGSGGSYNEQFF. The CDR3 bases are TGCGCCAGCAGCTTACTAGCGGGAAGTGGAGGGTCCTACAATGAGCAGTTCTTC. The chain joins TRBV5-1 to TRBJ2-1; 10 bases align to TRBD2. Germline loops: CDR1 SGHRS, CDR2 YFSETQ. The CDR3 covers 18 residues. V lost 2 bases, J lost 1 base, and 9 bases stayed unmatched.

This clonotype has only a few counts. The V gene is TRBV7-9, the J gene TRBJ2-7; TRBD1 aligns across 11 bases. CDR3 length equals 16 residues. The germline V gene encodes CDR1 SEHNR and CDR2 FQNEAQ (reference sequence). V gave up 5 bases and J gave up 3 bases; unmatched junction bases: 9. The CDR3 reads CASSGDPGQGDYEQYF. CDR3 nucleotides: TGTGCCAGCAGCGGAGATCCGGGACAGGGGGACTACGAGCAGTACTTC.

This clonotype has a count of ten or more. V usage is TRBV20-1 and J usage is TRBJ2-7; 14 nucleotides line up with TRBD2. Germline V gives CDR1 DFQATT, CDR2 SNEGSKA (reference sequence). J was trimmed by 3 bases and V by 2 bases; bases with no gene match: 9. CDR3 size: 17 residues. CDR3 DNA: TGCAGTGCTAGATCGGGACTAGCGGGAGATACCGGCTACGAGCAGTACTTC. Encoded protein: CSARSGLAGDTGYEQYF.

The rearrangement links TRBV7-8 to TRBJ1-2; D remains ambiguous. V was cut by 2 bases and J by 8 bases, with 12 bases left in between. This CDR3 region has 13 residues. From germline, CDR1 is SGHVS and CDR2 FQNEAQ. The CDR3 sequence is CASSLLRGGGYTF. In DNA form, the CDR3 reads TGTGCCAGCAGCTTACTACGGGGAGGAGGCTACACCTTC.

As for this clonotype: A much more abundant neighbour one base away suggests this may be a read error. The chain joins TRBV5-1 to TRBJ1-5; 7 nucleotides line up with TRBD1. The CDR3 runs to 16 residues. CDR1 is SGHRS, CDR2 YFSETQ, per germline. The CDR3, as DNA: TGCGCCCGCAGCTTGGAGGCAGGGGGTAGCAATCAGCCCCAGCATTTT. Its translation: CARSLEAGGSNQPQHF.

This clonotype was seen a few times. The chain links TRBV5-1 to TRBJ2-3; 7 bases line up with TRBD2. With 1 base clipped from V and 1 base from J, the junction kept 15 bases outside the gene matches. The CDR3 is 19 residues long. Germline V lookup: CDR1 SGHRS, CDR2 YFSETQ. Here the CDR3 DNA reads TGCGCCAGCAGCTTGTTTCTTCGGGTGCGGGAGTGGGGCACAGATACGCAGTATTTT. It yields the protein CASSLFLRVREWGTDTQYF. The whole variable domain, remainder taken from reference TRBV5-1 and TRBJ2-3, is KAGVTQTPRYLIKTRGQQVTLSCSPISGHRSVSWYQQTPGQGLQFLFEYFSETQRNKGNFPGRFSGRQFSNSRSEMNVSTLELGDSALYLCASSLFLRVREWGTDTQYFGPGTRLTVL.

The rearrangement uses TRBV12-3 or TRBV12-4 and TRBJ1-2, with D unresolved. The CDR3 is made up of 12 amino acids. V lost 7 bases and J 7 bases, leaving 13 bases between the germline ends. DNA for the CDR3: TGTGCCAGCACTCCGATACTGGGTGGCTACACCTTC. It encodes CASTPILGGYTF.

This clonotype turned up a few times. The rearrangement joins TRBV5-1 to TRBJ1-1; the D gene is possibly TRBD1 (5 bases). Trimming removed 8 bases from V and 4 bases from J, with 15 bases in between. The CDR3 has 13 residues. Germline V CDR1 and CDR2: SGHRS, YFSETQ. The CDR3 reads CASHPRVGTEAFF. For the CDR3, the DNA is TGCGCCAGTCACCCCAGGGTGGGCACTGAAGCTTTCTTT.